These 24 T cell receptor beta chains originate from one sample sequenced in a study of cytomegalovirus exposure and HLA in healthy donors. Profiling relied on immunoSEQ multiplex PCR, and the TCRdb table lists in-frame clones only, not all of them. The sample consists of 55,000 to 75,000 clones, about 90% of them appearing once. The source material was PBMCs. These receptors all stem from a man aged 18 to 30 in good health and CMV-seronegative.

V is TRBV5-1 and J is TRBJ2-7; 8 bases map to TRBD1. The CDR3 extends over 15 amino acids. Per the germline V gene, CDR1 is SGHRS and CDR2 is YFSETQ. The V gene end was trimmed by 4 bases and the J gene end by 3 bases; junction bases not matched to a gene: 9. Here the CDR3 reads CASSGSGTGDYEQYF. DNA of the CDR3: TGCGCCAGCAGCGGTTCCGGGACAGGAGACTACGAGCAGTACTTC.

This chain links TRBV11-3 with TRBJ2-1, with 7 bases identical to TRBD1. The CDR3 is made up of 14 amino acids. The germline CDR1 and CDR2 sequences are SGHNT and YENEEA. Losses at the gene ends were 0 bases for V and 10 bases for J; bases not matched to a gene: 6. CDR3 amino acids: CASSLDGRGSEQFF. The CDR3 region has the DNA TGTGCCAGCAGCTTAGATGGCAGGGGGTCCGAGCAGTTCTTC.

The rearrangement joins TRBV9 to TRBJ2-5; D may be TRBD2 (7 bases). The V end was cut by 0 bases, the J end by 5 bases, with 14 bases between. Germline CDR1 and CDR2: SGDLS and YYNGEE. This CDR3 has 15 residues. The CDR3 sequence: CASSVGGGGRETQYF. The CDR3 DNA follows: TGTGCCAGCAGCGTAGGAGGGGGGGGTCGGGAGACCCAGTACTTC.

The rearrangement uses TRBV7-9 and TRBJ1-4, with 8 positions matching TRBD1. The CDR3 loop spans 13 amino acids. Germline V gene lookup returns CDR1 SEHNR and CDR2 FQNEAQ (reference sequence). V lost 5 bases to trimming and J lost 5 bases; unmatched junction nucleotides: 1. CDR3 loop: CASSQGANEKLFF. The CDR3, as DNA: TGTGCCAGCAGCCAGGGGGCCAATGAAAAACTGTTTTTT.

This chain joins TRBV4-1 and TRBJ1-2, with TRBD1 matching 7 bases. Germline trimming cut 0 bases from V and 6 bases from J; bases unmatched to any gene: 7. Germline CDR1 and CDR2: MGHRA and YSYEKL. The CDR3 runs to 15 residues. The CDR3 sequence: CASSQDVGRGHGYTF. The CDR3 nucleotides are TGCGCCAGCAGCCAAGATGTGGGAAGGGGGCATGGCTACACCTTC.

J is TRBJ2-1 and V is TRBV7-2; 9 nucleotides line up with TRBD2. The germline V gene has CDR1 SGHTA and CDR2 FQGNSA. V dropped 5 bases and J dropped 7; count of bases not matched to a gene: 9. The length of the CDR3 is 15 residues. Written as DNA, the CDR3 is TGTGCCAGCAGCCAAGGACTAGCGTTTAGGAATGAGCAGTTCTTC. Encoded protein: CASSQGLAFRNEQFF.

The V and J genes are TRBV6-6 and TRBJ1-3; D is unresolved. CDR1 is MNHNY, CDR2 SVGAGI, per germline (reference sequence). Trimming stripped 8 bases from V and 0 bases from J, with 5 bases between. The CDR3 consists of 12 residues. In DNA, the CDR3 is TGTGCCAGCGGACTCTCTGGAAACACCATATATTTT. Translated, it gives CASGLSGNTIYF.

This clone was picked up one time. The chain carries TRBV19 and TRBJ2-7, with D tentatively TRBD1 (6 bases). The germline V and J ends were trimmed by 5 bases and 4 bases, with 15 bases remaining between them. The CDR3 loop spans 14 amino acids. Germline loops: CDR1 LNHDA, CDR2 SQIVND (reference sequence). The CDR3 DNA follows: TGTGCCAGTAGTTCTCCGGGACATATTTACGAGCAGTACTTC. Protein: CASSSPGHIYEQYF. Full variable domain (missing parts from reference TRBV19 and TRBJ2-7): DGGITQSPKYLFRKEGQNVTLSCEQNLNHDAMYWYRQDPGQGLRLIYYSQIVNDFQKGDIAEGYSVSREKKESFPLTVTSAQKNPTAFYLCASSSPGHIYEQYFGPGTRLTVT.

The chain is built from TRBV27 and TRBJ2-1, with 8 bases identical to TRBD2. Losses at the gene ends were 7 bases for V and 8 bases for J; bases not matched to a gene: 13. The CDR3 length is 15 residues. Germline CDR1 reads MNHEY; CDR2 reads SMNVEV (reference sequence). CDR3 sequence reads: CASTRSWAGGDEQFF. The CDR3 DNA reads TGTGCCAGCACCCGGTCATGGGCGGGAGGAGATGAGCAGTTCTTC.

The CDR3 DNA follows: TGTGCCAGCTCGGGGGGGAGGGCACACACCGGGGAGCTGTTTTTT. This codes for CASSGGRAHTGELFF. The gene calls are TRBV7-9 and TRBJ2-2, with 8 bases that match TRBD2. The CDR3 totals 15 residues. Germline loops: CDR1 SEHNR, CDR2 FQNEAQ (reference sequence). With 8 bases clipped from V and 3 bases from J, the junction kept 8 bases outside the gene matches.

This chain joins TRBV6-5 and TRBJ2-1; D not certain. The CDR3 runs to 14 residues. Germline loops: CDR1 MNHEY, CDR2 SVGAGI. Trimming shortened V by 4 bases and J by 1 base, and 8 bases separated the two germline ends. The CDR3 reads CASSFRVSYNEQFF. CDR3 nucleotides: TGTGCCAGCAGTTTCCGGGTATCCTACAATGAGCAGTTCTTC.

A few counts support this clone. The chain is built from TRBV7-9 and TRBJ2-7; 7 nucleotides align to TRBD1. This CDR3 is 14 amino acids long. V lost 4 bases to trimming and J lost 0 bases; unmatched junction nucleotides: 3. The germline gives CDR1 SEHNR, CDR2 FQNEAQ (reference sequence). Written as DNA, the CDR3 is TGTGCCAGCAGCTCCCGGGACAGCTCCTACGAGCAGTACTTC. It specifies CASSSRDSSYEQYF.

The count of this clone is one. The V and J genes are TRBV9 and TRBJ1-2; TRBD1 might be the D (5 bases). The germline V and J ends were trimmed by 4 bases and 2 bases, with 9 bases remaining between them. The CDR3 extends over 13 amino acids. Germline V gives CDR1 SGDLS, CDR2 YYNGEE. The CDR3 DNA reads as TGTGCCAGCAGCCGGGACTCCAACTATGGCTACACCTTC. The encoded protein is CASSRDSNYGYTF.

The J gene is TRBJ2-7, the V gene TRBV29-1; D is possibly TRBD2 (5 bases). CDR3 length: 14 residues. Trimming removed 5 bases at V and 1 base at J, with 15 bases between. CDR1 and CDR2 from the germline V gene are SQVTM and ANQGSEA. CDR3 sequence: CSVIVGVRSYEQYF. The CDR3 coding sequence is TGCAGCGTTATAGTCGGGGTGAGGTCCTACGAGCAGTACTTC.

CDR3 sequence (DNA): TGTGCCAGCTCACCTACGCTGAGTGAGAACACTGAAGCTTTCTTT. It codes for CASSPTLSENTEAFF. The chain uses TRBV18 and TRBJ1-1; D gene unclear. Trimming took 3 bases from V and 1 from J, leaving 12 bases between them. This CDR3 region has 15 residues. Germline V gene sequence: CDR1 KGHSH, CDR2 LQKENI.

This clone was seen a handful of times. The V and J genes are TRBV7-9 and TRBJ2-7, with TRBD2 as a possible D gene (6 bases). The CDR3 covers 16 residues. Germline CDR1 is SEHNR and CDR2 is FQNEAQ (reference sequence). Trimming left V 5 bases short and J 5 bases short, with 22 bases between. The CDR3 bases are TGTGCCAGCAGCCGGAAAGGATCGGGGGTTCTGCACGAGCAGTACTTC. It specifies CASSRKGSGVLHEQYF. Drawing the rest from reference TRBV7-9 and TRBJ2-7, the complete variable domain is DTGVSQNPRHKITKRGQNVTFRCDPISEHNRLYWYRQTLGQGPEFLTYFQNEAQLEKSRLLSDRFSAERPKGSFSTLEIQRTEQGDSAMYLCASSRKGSGVLHEQYFGPGTRLTVT.

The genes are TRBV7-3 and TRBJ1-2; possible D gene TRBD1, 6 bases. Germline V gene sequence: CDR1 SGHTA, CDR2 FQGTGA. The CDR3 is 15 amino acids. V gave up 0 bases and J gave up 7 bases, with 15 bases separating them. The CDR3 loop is CASSLTGGEESGYTF. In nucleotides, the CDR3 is TGTGCCAGCAGCTTAACTGGGGGCGAAGAGTCTGGCTACACCTTC.

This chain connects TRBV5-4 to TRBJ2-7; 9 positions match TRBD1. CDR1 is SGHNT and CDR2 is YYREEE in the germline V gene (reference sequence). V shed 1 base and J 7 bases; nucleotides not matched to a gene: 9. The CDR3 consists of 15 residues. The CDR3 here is CASSLKQGALLEQYF. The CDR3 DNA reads TGTGCCAGCAGCTTGAAACAGGGGGCACTTTTAGAGCAGTACTTC.

CDR3 amino acids: CAWSFRFTEAFF. The DNA of the CDR3 is TGTGCCTGGAGTTTCAGGTTCACTGAAGCTTTCTTT. This chain uses TRBV30 with TRBJ1-1; D gene unclear. Germline V CDR1 and CDR2: GTSNPN, SVGIG (reference sequence). The CDR3 has 12 residues. Deletions cut 2 bases from V and 4 bases from J, with 8 bases between.

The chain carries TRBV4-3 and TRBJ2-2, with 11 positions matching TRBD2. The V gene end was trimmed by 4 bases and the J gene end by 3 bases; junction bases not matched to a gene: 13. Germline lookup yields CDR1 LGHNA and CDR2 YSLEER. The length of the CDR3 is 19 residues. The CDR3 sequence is CASSRAGNSGRAYTGELFF. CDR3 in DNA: TGCGCCAGCAGCCGGGCAGGAAATAGCGGGAGGGCGTACACCGGGGAGCTGTTTTTT.

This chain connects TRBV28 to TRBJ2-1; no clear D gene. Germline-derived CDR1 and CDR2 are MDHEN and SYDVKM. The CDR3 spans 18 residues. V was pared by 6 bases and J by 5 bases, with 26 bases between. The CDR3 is CASSSATSHPLVHNEQFF. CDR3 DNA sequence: TGTGCCAGCAGCTCCGCGACTTCACATCCCTTGGTCCACAATGAGCAGTTCTTC.

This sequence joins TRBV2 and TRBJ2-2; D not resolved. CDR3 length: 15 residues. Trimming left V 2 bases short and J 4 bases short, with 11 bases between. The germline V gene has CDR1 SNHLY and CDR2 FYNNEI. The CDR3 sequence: CASSERLVPTGELFF. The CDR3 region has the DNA TGTGCCAGCAGTGAAAGGCTAGTCCCCACCGGGGAGCTGTTTTTT.

The CDR3 bases are TGCAGCGTTTGGGTCCGAGGAACTGAAGCTTTCTTT. This codes for CSVWVRGTEAFF. This sequence joins TRBV29-1 and TRBJ1-1; D remains unclear. The germline V gene has CDR1 SQVTM and CDR2 ANQGSEA. The CDR3 is made up of 12 amino acids. V was cut by 5 bases and J by 5 bases, with 12 bases left in between.

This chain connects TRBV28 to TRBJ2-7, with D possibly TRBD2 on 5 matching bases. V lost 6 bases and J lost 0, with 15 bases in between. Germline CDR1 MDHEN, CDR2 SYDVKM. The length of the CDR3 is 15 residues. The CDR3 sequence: CASSISGGNSYEQYF. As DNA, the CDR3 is TGTGCCAGCAGCATCTCCGGAGGAAACTCCTACGAGCAGTACTTC.